A single sample is the source of the 28 T cell receptor beta chains below, sequenced in a study of T-cell memory formation after mild COVID-19. MiXCR, run by TCRdb on the 5' RACE reads, gives a single entry per CDR3 protein. This sample has 540,000 or so distinct CDR3 sequences, with roughly 20% found just once. The material sequenced was PBMCs or a T cell subset sorted from them (not recorded which). The origin of the receptors is an adult woman who had mild COVID-19 (a few samples of this study predate the infection). Cell type and time point are not known.

The chain combines TRBV27 with TRBJ2-7; the D gene is possibly TRBD2 (6 bases). Trimming removed 5 bases from V and 7 bases from J, with 24 bases in between. CDR3 length: 16 residues. Looked up from germline, CDR1 is MNHEY and CDR2 is SMNVEV (reference sequence). CDR3 coding DNA: TGTGCCAGCAGTCCCGTCTTACTAGGTCGGGGGAGAGAGCAGTACTTC. It yields the protein CASSPVLLGRGREQYF.

V is TRBV6-6 and J is TRBJ1-1; possible D gene TRBD1, 5 bases. The CDR3 extends over 13 amino acids. Germline values: CDR1 MNHNY, CDR2 SVGAGI (reference sequence). V lost 10 bases and J lost 2, with 14 bases in between. The CDR3 sequence: CATSARGNTEAFF. DNA for the CDR3: TGTGCCACCTCAGCGAGGGGAAACACTGAAGCTTTCTTT.

This clonotype appeared once. Here the CDR3 DNA reads TGTGCCAGCAGCTCCGACCCCTACGAGCAGTACTTC. Its translation: CASSSDPYEQYF. The genes are TRBV7-6 and TRBJ2-7; D gene unclear. CDR3 length: 12 residues. V shed 4 bases and J shed 2 bases, with 6 bases lying between them. In germline, CDR1 is SGHVS, CDR2 FNYEAQ.

This clonotype was recorded a few times. The J gene is TRBJ2-1, the V gene TRBV11-2; 10 bases are a match to TRBD2. CDR1 SGHAT and CDR2 FQNNGV come from the germline V gene. This CDR3 contains 18 residues. The V and J ends lost 3 bases and 5 bases, in that order; junction bases with no gene match: 13. This chain's CDR3 is CASSFRRASGSRDNEQFF. For the CDR3, the DNA is TGTGCCAGCAGCTTCCGTCGGGCTAGCGGGAGTAGGGACAATGAGCAGTTCTTC.

The V and J genes are TRBV29-1 and TRBJ2-5, with 9 bases aligning to TRBD1. Trimming took 5 bases from V and 7 from J; bases not matched to a gene: 11. The CDR3 contains 14 residues. The germline V gene has CDR1 SQVTM and CDR2 ANQGSEA. The CDR3 DNA reads TGCAGCGTTCCTCCGGGACAGGGTAGCTGGACCCAGTACTTC. Translation gives CSVPPGQGSWTQYF.

Only a few counts were recorded for this clonotype. This sequence joins TRBV24-1 and TRBJ2-1; D unresolved. V was cut by 0 bases and J by 4 bases, with 21 bases left in between. This CDR3 region has 19 residues. In germline, CDR1 is KGHDR, CDR2 SFDVKD. This CDR3 reads CATSDLPFSRLRAYNEQFF. CDR3 DNA sequence: TGTGCCACCAGTGATTTGCCCTTTTCCCGCCTGCGTGCGTACAATGAGCAGTTCTTC.

The gene calls are TRBV7-9 and TRBJ2-5; possibly TRBD1 for D (6 bases). The ends were cut back, 2 bases at V and 2 bases at J, with 18 bases in the middle. From germline, CDR1 is SEHNR and CDR2 FQNEAQ (reference sequence). CDR3 size: 17 residues. The CDR3 bases are TGTGCCAGCAGCTTACTTGTTCCTACAGGGCGACAAGAGACCCAGTACTTC. Its protein is CASSLLVPTGRQETQYF.

The chain is built from TRBV20-1 and TRBJ2-7; D may correspond to TRBD1 or TRBD2 (5 bases each). Trimming shortened V by 3 bases and J by 2 bases, and 11 bases separated the two germline ends. The CDR3 has 13 amino acids. Germline V gives CDR1 DFQATT, CDR2 SNEGSKA (reference sequence). The DNA for the CDR3 is TGCAGTGCTAGGGGACGCCTAGCCTACGAGCAGTACTTC. Protein: CSARGRLAYEQYF.

V and J are TRBV6-5 and TRBJ1-1, with D possibly TRBD1 on 5 matching bases. This CDR3 region has 15 residues. Trimming pared 6 bases from V and 0 bases from J, leaving 14 bases between. CDR1 and CDR2 (germline): MNHEY, SVGAGI. The CDR3 is CASRISTAMNTEAFF. CDR3 nucleotides: TGTGCCAGCAGGATCTCGACAGCTATGAACACTGAAGCTTTCTTT.

This clonotype was counted only a few times. J is TRBJ2-7 and V is TRBV18; maybe TRBD2 (5 bases). The CDR3 length is 13 residues. The V end lost 5 bases, the J end lost 3 bases, and 11 bases lay between the germline ends. Germline CDR1 is KGHSH and CDR2 is LQKENI. In nucleotides, the CDR3 is TGTGCCAGCTCATGGACTGCTAGCTACGAGCAGTACTTC. It encodes CASSWTASYEQYF.

This clonotype has more than one count but fewer than ten. The gene calls are TRBV20-1 and TRBJ1-1, with D possibly matching TRBD1 (5 bases). In germline, CDR1 is DFQATT, CDR2 SNEGSKA (reference sequence). The CDR3 extends over 14 amino acids. Trimming stripped 5 bases from V and 6 bases from J, with 19 bases between. This chain's CDR3 is CSAEARENRAEAFF. As DNA, the CDR3 is TGCAGTGCTGAGGCCAGGGAAAACCGCGCTGAAGCTTTCTTT.

This clonotype turned up a few times. The chain joins TRBV7-2 to TRBJ2-5; D unresolved. The ends were cut back, 3 bases at V and 3 bases at J, with 17 bases in the middle. The length of the CDR3 is 16 residues. Germline values: CDR1 SGHTA, CDR2 FQGNSA. For the CDR3, the DNA is TGTGCCAGCAGCTTGGCTCAGGCGACCGAGGAAGAGACCCAGTACTTC. This codes for CASSLAQATEEETQYF.

V and J are TRBV7-9 and TRBJ1-5; a weak D match, TRBD1 (5 bases). The CDR3 has 14 amino acids. Germline V CDR1 and CDR2: SEHNR, FQNEAQ (reference sequence). Trimming pared 5 bases from V and 7 bases from J, leaving 15 bases between. In DNA form, the CDR3 reads TGTGCCAGCAGCAGTACAGGAGGGAGGCAGCCCCAGCATTTT. As protein: CASSSTGGRQPQHF.

In its sample, this clonotype was seen a few times. The chain combines TRBV11-1 with TRBJ1-3; D remains ambiguous. Germline V CDR1 and CDR2: SGHAT, FQDESV (reference sequence). This CDR3 spans 16 amino acids. V lost 2 bases, J lost 0 bases, and 11 bases lay in between. The CDR3 nucleotides are TGTGCCAGCAGCTTAAGTGAATTGCGCTCTGGAAACACCATATATTTT. Residues: CASSLSELRSGNTIYF.

The rearrangement joins TRBV30 to TRBJ2-2; 9 bases match TRBD1. This CDR3 has 16 residues. Trimming at V came to 4 bases and at J to 4 bases, leaving 10 bases not matched to a gene. The germline V gene has CDR1 GTSNPN and CDR2 SVGIG (reference sequence). CDR3 sequence: CAWNTGGVGCTGELFF. The CDR3 nucleotides read TGTGCCTGGAATACAGGGGGCGTGGGATGCACCGGGGAGCTGTTTTTT.

The rearrangement links TRBV14 to TRBJ1-5; D gene uncertain. V was clipped by 4 bases and J by 8 bases, with 18 bases between them. From germline, CDR1 is SGHDN and CDR2 FVKESK. This CDR3 comprises 15 residues. As DNA, the CDR3 is TGTGCCAGCAGCCGGTCGGTTATTCCAGGTGAGCCCCAGCATTTT. Translation gives CASSRSVIPGEPQHF.

The gene calls are TRBV5-1 and TRBJ2-3; the D gene is possibly TRBD1 (5 bases). This CDR3 spans 18 amino acids. Trimming left V 0 bases short and J 0 bases short, with 17 bases between. Germline assignment: CDR1 SGHRS and CDR2 YFSETQ. The CDR3 DNA reads TGCGCCAGCAGCTTGGAGAAGGGGCCGAGCCTTAGCACAGATACGCAGTATTTT. It translates to CASSLEKGPSLSTDTQYF. Together with reference TRBV5-1 and TRBJ2-3, the CDR3 gives the full variable domain: KAGVTQTPRYLIKTRGQQVTLSCSPISGHRSVSWYQQTPGQGLQFLFEYFSETQRNKGNFPGRFSGRQFSNSRSEMNVSTLELGDSALYLCASSLEKGPSLSTDTQYFGPGTRLTVL.

This clonotype was seen only a few times. The chain carries TRBV5-6 and TRBJ2-1, with D uncertain. The V end was cut by 2 bases, the J end by 4 bases, with 10 bases between. Germline values: CDR1 SGHDT, CDR2 YYEEEE. The CDR3 covers 14 residues. CDR3 in DNA: TGTGCCAGCAGCTTAGCGCAGTCTTACAATGAGCAGTTCTTC. Translating gives CASSLAQSYNEQFF.

This clonotype turned up a few times. This chain joins TRBV5-1 and TRBJ2-3; tentative D call: TRBD2 (5 bases). Trimming shortened V by 0 bases and J by 1 base, and 15 bases separated the two germline ends. The CDR3 has 17 amino acids. The germline gives CDR1 SGHRS, CDR2 YFSETQ. CDR3 in DNA: TGCGCCAGCAGCTTGGGAAGATGGGAGAAAGGCACAGATACGCAGTATTTT. Its protein is CASSLGRWEKGTDTQYF.

The chain carries TRBV2 and TRBJ2-7, with 7 bases matching TRBD2. The J segment lost 4 bases and the V segment lost 4 bases, leaving 13 bases of the junction unmatched. Looked up from germline, CDR1 is SNHLY and CDR2 is FYNNEI. The CDR3 is made up of 16 amino acids. CDR3: CASSGETAGGRYEQYF. The DNA of the CDR3 is TGTGCCAGCAGTGGGGAGACCGCCGGGGGGAGGTACGAGCAGTACTTC.

The genes are TRBV11-3 and TRBJ1-2; 9 positions match TRBD1. Germline-derived CDR1 and CDR2 are SGHNT and YENEEA. Trimming at V came to 4 bases and at J to 5 bases, leaving 14 bases not matched to a gene. This CDR3 region has 17 residues. CDR3 loop: CASSSSLTGGLGYGYTF. CDR3 nucleotide sequence: TGTGCCAGCAGCTCGTCCCTCACAGGGGGCCTAGGTTATGGCTACACCTTC. Combining the CDR3 with reference TRBV11-3 and TRBJ1-2 gives the whole variable domain EAGVVQSPRYKIIEKKQPVAFWCNPISGHNTLYWYLQNLGQGPELLIRYENEEAVDDSQLPKDRFSAERLKGVDSTLKIQPAELGDSAVYLCASSSSLTGGLGYGYTFGSGTRLTVV.

This clonotype was picked up a small number of times. In DNA form, the CDR3 reads TGTGCCAGCAGGCCATCCCGCCATACGCAGTATTTT. This codes for CASRPSRHTQYF. The V call is TRBV6-2 or TRBV6-3, the J call TRBJ2-3, with D unclear. There are 12 residues in the CDR3. Germline CDR1 and CDR2: MNHEY and SVGEGT. V was trimmed by 6 bases and J by 7 bases, leaving 11 bases between them.

Only a few counts were recorded for this clonotype. V is TRBV7-9 and J is TRBJ1-2; D unresolved. CDR1 and CDR2 from the germline V gene are SEHNR and FQNEAQ (reference sequence). Trimming pared 6 bases from V and 8 bases from J, leaving 10 bases between. This CDR3 contains 11 residues. The CDR3 protein is CASRAPRGYTF. The CDR3 nucleotides are TGTGCCAGCAGGGCGCCAAGGGGCTACACCTTC.

This clonotype has only a few counts. V and J are TRBV10-3 and TRBJ2-1, with 11 bases aligning to TRBD2. The germline V gene encodes CDR1 ENHRY and CDR2 SYGVKD. CDR3 length: 13 amino acids. Trimming at V came to 6 bases and at J to 9 bases, leaving 4 bases not matched to a gene. CDR3 sequence: CAIRLAGGGEQFF. The CDR3 DNA reads TGTGCCATCAGGCTAGCGGGAGGCGGTGAGCAGTTCTTC.

This clonotype was detected only once. The chain joins TRBV20-1 to TRBJ2-1, with 9 bases fitting TRBD1. CDR1 is DFQATT and CDR2 is SNEGSKA in the germline V gene (reference sequence). The ends lost 5 bases at V and 6 bases at J; junction bases unmatched: 11. The CDR3 totals 15 residues. CDR3 in amino acids: CSAQPRDRAGNEQFF. CDR3 coding DNA: TGCAGTGCTCAACCCCGGGACAGGGCGGGCAATGAGCAGTTCTTC.

The V and J genes are TRBV24-1 and TRBJ2-2; the D is unclear. Germline CDR1 and CDR2: KGHDR and SFDVKD. V lost 6 bases, J lost 3 bases, and 10 bases lay in between. This CDR3 region has 14 residues. The CDR3 sequence: CATSTGSYTGELFF. CDR3 nucleotides: TGTGCCACCAGTACTGGCAGCTACACCGGGGAGCTGTTTTTT.

This chain uses TRBV5-1 with TRBJ2-5, with D maybe TRBD2 (5 bases). The CDR3 is 14 amino acids. Germline CDR1 SGHRS, CDR2 YFSETQ. V lost 1 base and J 2 bases, leaving 9 bases between the germline ends. Written as DNA, the CDR3 is TGCGCCAGCAGCTTGATTGGCGGGCAAGAGACCCAGTACTTC. This sequence encodes CASSLIGGQETQYF.

V usage is TRBV7-8 and J usage is TRBJ2-7; TRBD1 aligns across 8 bases. Germline V gene data show CDR1 as SGHVS and CDR2 as FQNEAQ. CDR3 size: 15 residues. Germline trimming cut 6 bases from V and 6 bases from J; bases unmatched to any gene: 13. The CDR3 region is CASRTRTGTWGEQYF. The CDR3 DNA reads TGTGCCAGCAGGACTCGGACAGGGACGTGGGGCGAGCAGTACTTC.